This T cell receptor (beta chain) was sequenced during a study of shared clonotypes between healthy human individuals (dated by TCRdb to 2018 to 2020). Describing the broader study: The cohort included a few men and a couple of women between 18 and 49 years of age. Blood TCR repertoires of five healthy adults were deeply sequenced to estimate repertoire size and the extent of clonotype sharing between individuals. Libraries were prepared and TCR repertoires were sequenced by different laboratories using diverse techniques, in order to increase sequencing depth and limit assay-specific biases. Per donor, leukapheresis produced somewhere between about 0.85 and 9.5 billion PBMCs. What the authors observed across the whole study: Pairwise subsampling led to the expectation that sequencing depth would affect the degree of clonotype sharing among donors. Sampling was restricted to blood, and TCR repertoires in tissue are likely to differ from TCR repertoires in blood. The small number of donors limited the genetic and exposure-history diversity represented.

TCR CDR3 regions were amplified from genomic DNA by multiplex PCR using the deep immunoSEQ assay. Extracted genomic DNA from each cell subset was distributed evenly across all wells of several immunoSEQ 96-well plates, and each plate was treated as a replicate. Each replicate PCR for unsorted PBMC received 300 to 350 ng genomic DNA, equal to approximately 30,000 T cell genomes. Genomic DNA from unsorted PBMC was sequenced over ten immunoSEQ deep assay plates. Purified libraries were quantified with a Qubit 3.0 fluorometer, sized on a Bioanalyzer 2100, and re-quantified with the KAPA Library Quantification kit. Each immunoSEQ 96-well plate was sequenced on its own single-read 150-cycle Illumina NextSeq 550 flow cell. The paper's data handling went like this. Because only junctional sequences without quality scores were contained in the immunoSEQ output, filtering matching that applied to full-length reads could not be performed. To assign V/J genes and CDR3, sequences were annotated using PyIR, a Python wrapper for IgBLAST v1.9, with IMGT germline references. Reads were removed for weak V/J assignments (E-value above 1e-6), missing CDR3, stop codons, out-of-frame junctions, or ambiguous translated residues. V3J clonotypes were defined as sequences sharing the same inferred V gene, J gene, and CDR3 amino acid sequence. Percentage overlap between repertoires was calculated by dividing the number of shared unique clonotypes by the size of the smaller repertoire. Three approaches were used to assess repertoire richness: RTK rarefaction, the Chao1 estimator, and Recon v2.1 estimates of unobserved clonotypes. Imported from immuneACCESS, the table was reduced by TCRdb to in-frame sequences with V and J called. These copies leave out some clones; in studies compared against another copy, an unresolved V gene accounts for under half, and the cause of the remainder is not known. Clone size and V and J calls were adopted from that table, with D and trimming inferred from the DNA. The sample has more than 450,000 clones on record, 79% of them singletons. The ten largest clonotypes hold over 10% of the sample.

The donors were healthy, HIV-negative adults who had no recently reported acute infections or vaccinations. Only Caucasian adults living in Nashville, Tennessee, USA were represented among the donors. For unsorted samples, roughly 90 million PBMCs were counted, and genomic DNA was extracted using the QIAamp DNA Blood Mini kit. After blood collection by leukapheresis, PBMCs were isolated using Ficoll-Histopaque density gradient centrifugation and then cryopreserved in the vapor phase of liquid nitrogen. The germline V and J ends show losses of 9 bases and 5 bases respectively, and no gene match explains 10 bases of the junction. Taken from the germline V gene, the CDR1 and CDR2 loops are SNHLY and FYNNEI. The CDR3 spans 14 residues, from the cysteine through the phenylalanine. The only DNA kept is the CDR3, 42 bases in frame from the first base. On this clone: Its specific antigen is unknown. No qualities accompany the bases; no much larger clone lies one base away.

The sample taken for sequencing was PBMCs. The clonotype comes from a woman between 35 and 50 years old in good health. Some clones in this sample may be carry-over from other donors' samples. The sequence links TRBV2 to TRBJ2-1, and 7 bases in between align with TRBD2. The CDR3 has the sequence CASNGAGVNNEQFF. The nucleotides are TGTGCCAGTAATGGGGCGGGAGTTAACAATGAGCAGTTCTTC.